The 16 T cell receptor beta chains below all came from one sample that was sequenced in a study of long-term antiretroviral therapy in people with HIV. At the survey level, the v3.0 immunoSEQ assay was run. Assay: immunoSEQ multiplex PCR; the TCRdb copy retains only in-frame clones and omits some. The sample contains approximately 15,000 clones, roughly 91% of which appear only once. The source material was unsorted PBMCs, sampled 0.3 years after starting antiretroviral therapy. These receptors all stem from a man aged 55 to 70 with HIV.

The rearrangement uses TRBV14 and TRBJ2-3; D may be TRBD2 (6 bases). This CDR3 is built from 16 residues. The V end was cut by 2 bases, the J end by 5 bases, with 17 bases between. Germline CDR1 is SGHDN and CDR2 is FVKESK. The CDR3 spells CASSQRRGLYIDTQYF. In DNA form, the CDR3 reads TGTGCCAGCAGCCAAAGGAGGGGACTCTACATAGATACGCAGTATTTT.

The rearrangement joins TRBV7-9 to TRBJ1-1; tentatively, D is TRBD1 (5 bases). CDR3 length: 14 residues. Germline lookup yields CDR1 SEHNR and CDR2 FQNEAQ (reference sequence). Trimming stripped 0 bases from V and 1 base from J, with 6 bases between. The CDR3 DNA is TGTGCCAGCAGCTTAGCGGGGACGAACACTGAAGCTTTCTTT. Amino acid sequence: CASSLAGTNTEAFF.

Concerning this clone itself: Lacking the conserved final phenylalanine or tryptophan, this CDR3 likely reflects a read error. No DNA is shown, since the ends of the CDR3 on it are uncertain; the CDR3 is the one TCRdb lists. The chain has TRBV9 and TRBJ2-7. The CDR3 has 10 residues if both end residues are counted. The V gene's germline CDR1 is SGDLS and CDR2 YYNGEE. The chain's CDR3 is CASPPTGGKK.

J is TRBJ1-1 and V is TRBV19; no firm D call. Germline lookup yields CDR1 LNHDA and CDR2 SQIVND (reference sequence). With 5 bases removed from V and 1 base from J, the gap between germline ends came to 8 bases. The CDR3 sequence is 13 residues long. The CDR3 DNA sequence: TGTGCCAGTAGTCTTCAGGAGAACACTGAAGCTTTCTTT. Protein sequence: CASSLQENTEAFF.

V and J are TRBV28 and TRBJ1-4; D perhaps matches TRBD1 (5 bases). The CDR3 runs 17 residues. Germline V gene sequence: CDR1 MDHEN, CDR2 SYDVKM. Trimming cost V 1 base and J 7 bases, with 19 bases left between them. The CDR3 nucleotides read TGTGCCAGCAGTTTATTCGTGAGGGGCATTTGGAGTGAAAAACTGTTTTTT. It codes for CASSLFVRGIWSEKLFF.

This chain connects TRBV19 to TRBJ2-4; D is ambiguous. CDR1 LNHDA and CDR2 SQIVND come from the germline V gene (reference sequence). The CDR3 loop spans 12 amino acids. V was trimmed by 5 bases and J by 5 bases, leaving 7 bases between them. CDR3 sequence (DNA): TGTGCCAGTAGTTCTTACGAAAACATTCAGTACTTC. As protein: CASSSYENIQYF.

This rearrangement joins TRBV7-9 to TRBJ2-7; 7 bases map to TRBD1. J gave up 4 bases and V 5 bases, and 8 bases lay outside the gene matches. CDR3 length equals 14 residues. Germline V gene sequence: CDR1 SEHNR, CDR2 FQNEAQ (reference sequence). The CDR3 bases are TGTGCCAGCAGCCCCAGACAGGGAAGATACGAGCAGTACTTC. Amino acid sequence: CASSPRQGRYEQYF.

The chain links TRBV6-1 to TRBJ1-5, with 7 bases aligning to TRBD1. This CDR3 has 14 residues. Germline-derived CDR1 and CDR2 are MNHNS and SASEGT. V gave up 5 bases and J gave up 6 bases; unmatched junction bases: 7. The DNA for the CDR3 is TGTGCCAGCAGTACAGGGGAAGGGGGTCAGCCCCAGCATTTT. It translates to CASSTGEGGQPQHF.

This chain connects TRBV9 to TRBJ2-3; D call uncertain. The CDR3 is 15 residues long. Trimming pared 0 bases from V and 1 base from J, leaving 9 bases between. Germline CDR1 and CDR2: SGDLS and YYNGEE. The CDR3: CASSVAGTGTDTQYF. The CDR3 DNA reads TGTGCCAGCAGCGTAGCGGGTACGGGCACAGATACGCAGTATTTT.

This clone occurred once. The chain couples TRBV29-1 to TRBJ2-6; D is unclear. This CDR3 spans 16 amino acids. Germline V CDR1 and CDR2: SQVTM, ANQGSEA. The V and J ends lost 6 bases and 1 base respectively, with 16 bases between them. This CDR3 reads CSVQKDVNSGANVLTF. Written as DNA, the CDR3 is TGCAGCGTCCAAAAGGATGTGAATTCTGGGGCCAACGTCCTGACTTTC.

The J gene is TRBJ2-7, the V gene TRBV12-5; D unclear. The CDR3 is 13 residues long. From germline, CDR1 is LGHNT and CDR2 FRNRAP. The V end lost 0 bases, the J end lost 1 base, and 4 bases lay between the germline ends. CDR3 sequence reads: CASGLVGSYEQYF. CDR3 nucleotides: TGTGCTAGTGGTTTGGTAGGATCCTACGAGCAGTACTTC.

The chain has TRBV19 and TRBJ2-7; TRBD1 agrees at 8 bases. Germline V lookup: CDR1 LNHDA, CDR2 SQIVND (reference sequence). The CDR3 consists of 14 residues. V was pared by 6 bases and J by 0 bases, with 4 bases of the junction left unmatched. The CDR3 spells CASRRDRSSYEQYF. Written as DNA, the CDR3 is TGTGCCAGTAGGAGGGACAGGAGCTCCTACGAGCAGTACTTC.

This clone appeared once. The V and J genes are TRBV27 and TRBJ2-1; tentative D call: TRBD2 (5 bases). CDR3 length: 16 amino acids. Trimming cost V 7 bases and J 5 bases, with 21 bases left between them. Germline loops: CDR1 MNHEY, CDR2 SMNVEV (reference sequence). In nucleotides, the CDR3 is TGTGCCAGCACAAGTCTGAGCGGCTACTTTAACAATGAGCAGTTCTTC. Translation gives CASTSLSGYFNNEQFF.

CDR3 bases: TGTGCCAGCAGCCAAGATCCCCCTGGGGGTCCTGACTACGAGCAGTACTTC. This gives the protein CASSQDPPGGPDYEQYF. The rearrangement uses TRBV4-2 and TRBJ2-7, with D perhaps being TRBD1 or TRBD2 (5 bases each). V gave up 0 bases and J gave up 3 bases, with 18 bases separating them. Germline lookup yields CDR1 LGHNA and CDR2 YNFKEQ. This CDR3 has 17 amino acids.

The table lists this clone with a count of one. This CDR3 is CASSSRDYPNYGYTF. DNA for the CDR3: TGTGCCAGCAGCAGCCGGGACTACCCTAACTATGGCTACACCTTC. This chain uses TRBV5-4 with TRBJ1-2, with D possibly being TRBD1 (5 bases). The ends were cut back, 4 bases at V and 0 bases at J, with 13 bases in the middle. The CDR3 totals 15 residues. The germline gives CDR1 SGHNT, CDR2 YYREEE (reference sequence).

The J gene is TRBJ1-4, the V gene TRBV15; the match to TRBD1 covers 8 bases. V was clipped by 4 bases and J by 3 bases; unmatched bases: 4. The CDR3 is 15 residues long. Per germline, CDR1 LNHNV and CDR2 YYDKDF (reference sequence). In DNA form, the CDR3 reads TGTGCCACCAGCACAAACAGGGGGGCTAATGAAAAACTGTTTTTT. Protein: CATSTNRGANEKLFF.